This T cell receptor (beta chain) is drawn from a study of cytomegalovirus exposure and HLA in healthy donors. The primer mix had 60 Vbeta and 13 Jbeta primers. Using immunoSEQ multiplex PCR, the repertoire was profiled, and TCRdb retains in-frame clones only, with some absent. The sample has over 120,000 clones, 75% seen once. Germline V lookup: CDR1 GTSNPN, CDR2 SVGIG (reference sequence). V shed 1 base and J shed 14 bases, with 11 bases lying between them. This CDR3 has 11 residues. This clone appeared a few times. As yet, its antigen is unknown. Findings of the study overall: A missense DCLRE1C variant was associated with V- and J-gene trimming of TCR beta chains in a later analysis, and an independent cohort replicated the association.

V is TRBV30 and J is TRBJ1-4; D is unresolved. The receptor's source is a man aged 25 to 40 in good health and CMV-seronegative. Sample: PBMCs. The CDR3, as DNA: TGTGCCTGGAGTGCCCAAGCGGGGCTGTTTTTT. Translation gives CAWSAQAGLFF.